This TCR beta chain came from a study of blood T cell repertoires in COVID-19. Method: immunoSEQ multiplex PCR; TCRdb's copy keeps in-frame clones and lacks some. Of about 360,000 clones listed, approximately 86% are singletons. There are 12 residues in the CDR3. From germline, CDR1 is SGDLS and CDR2 YYNGEE. Trimming cost V 4 bases and J 6 bases, with 9 bases left between them. This TCR was recovered from a woman aged 55-69 years with COVID-19, enrolled during active disease. The sample comprised peripheral blood. The gene calls are TRBV9 and TRBJ2-3; D not resolved. CDR3 coding DNA: TGTGCCAGCAGCCCACTACGGGATACGCAGTATTTT. Translated: CASSPLRDTQYF.